Shown below are 21 T cell receptor beta chains from a single sample sequenced in a study of T cell changes during pregnancy in multiple sclerosis. Some clones are missing from TCRdb's copy, which holds only in-frame ones; the method was immunoSEQ multiplex PCR. Among approximately 40,000 clones listed, around nine tenths were seen once. Sequenced material: CD4+ T cells from peripheral blood mononuclear cells, taken before pregnancy. These receptors originate from a female donor with multiple sclerosis, enrolled in a pregnancy study.

The V and J genes are TRBV21-1 and TRBJ2-1; TRBD2 is taken as the D call from the table, unchecked against the DNA. TRBV21-1 is a pseudogene segment. The CDR3 contains 20 residues. DNA for the CDR3: TGTGCCAGCACCATCCTGCGGCGGGACCAACCTCAATTAACCTACAATGAGCAGTTCTTC. This encodes CASTILRRDQPQLTYNEQFF.

Remarks on this clone: The junction shows a germline mismatch at one end, possibly a read error. The J gene is TRBJ2-1, the V gene TRBV10-3, with D possibly matching TRBD2 (6 bases). Germline assignment: CDR1 ENHRY and CDR2 SYGVKD. The CDR3 length is 13 residues. The CDR3 sequence is CAITERVYNEQFF. The CDR3 DNA reads as TGTGCCATCACTGAGCGGGTCTACAATGAGCAGTTCTTC.

The J gene is TRBJ1-6, the V gene TRBV7-2, with 7 bases matching TRBD1. V gave up 6 bases and J gave up 6 bases; unmatched junction bases: 8. CDR1 and CDR2 (germline): SGHTA, FQGNSA. The CDR3 is made up of 15 amino acids. The CDR3 coding sequence is TGTGCCAGCAGGCACGACAGGGCCAGTAATTCACCCCTCCACTTT. Protein product: CASRHDRASNSPLHF.

The chain has TRBV30 and TRBJ2-2; a weak D match, TRBD1 (6 bases). This CDR3 has 12 amino acids. The V gene's germline CDR1 is GTSNPN and CDR2 SVGIG (reference sequence). Trimming removed 5 bases from V and 4 bases from J, with 8 bases in between. As DNA, the CDR3 is TGTGCCTGGGGACAGCTCACCGGGGAGCTGTTTTTT. Protein sequence: CAWGQLTGELFF.

CDR3 DNA: TGTGCCAGCAGGGGACAGGGGGAAAATTCACCCCTCCACTTT. It encodes CASRGQGENSPLHF. The chain uses TRBV6-4 and TRBJ1-6; 11 bases fit TRBD1. Trimming took 6 bases from V and 7 from J; bases not matched to a gene: 2. Germline V gene sequence: CDR1 MRHNA, CDR2 SNTAGT. The CDR3 contains 14 residues.

The rearrangement joins TRBV7-8 to TRBJ2-7, with TRBD2 as a possible D gene (5 bases). Germline lookup yields CDR1 SGHVS and CDR2 FQNEAQ. V shed 1 base and J shed 4 bases, with 8 bases lying between them. This CDR3 is 13 amino acids long. CDR3 sequence (DNA): TGTGCCAGCAGCTTAGGTCCGGGGTACGAGCAGTACTTC. As protein: CASSLGPGYEQYF. Full variable domain (missing parts from reference TRBV7-8 and TRBJ2-7): GAGVSQSPRYKVAKRGQDVALRCDPISGHVSLFWYQQALGQGPEFLTYFQNEAQLDKSGLPSDRFFAERPEGSVSTLKIQRTQQEDSAVYLCASSLGPGYEQYFGPGTRLTVT.

The rearrangement joins TRBV11-3 to TRBJ2-5, with D maybe TRBD1 (6 bases). The germline V gene encodes CDR1 SGHNT and CDR2 YENEEA. V was clipped by 4 bases and J by 0 bases, with 12 bases between them. The CDR3 is made up of 15 amino acids. Here the CDR3 reads CASSYTGTNQETQYF. The CDR3 bases are TGTGCCAGCAGCTATACAGGGACAAACCAAGAGACCCAGTACTTC.

This chain joins TRBV9 and TRBJ2-7; 8 positions agree with TRBD2. The germline V gene has CDR1 SGDLS and CDR2 YYNGEE. The V and J ends lost 4 bases and 6 bases, in that order; junction bases with no gene match: 6. There are 13 residues in the CDR3. In DNA form, the CDR3 reads TGTGCCAGCAGCCCCACCGGGGGGGGCGAGCAGTACTTC. It specifies CASSPTGGGEQYF.

J is TRBJ1-2 and V is TRBV5-8; no reliable D call. V dropped 1 base and J dropped 4 bases, with 17 bases sitting between them. The CDR3 runs to 16 residues. CDR1 is SGHTS, CDR2 YDEGEE, per germline. The CDR3 nucleotides are TGTGCCAGCAGCTTGAACCTCCGGGATGAAGGCTATGGCTACACCTTC. The encoded protein is CASSLNLRDEGYGYTF. Variable domain in full (rest from reference TRBV5-8 and TRBJ1-2): EAGVTQSPTHLIKTRGQQATLRCSPISGHTSVYWYQQALGLGLQFLLWYDEGEERNRGNFPPRFSGRQFPNYSSELNVNALELEDSALYLCASSLNLRDEGYGYTFGSGTRLTVV.

The rearrangement links TRBV11-2 to TRBJ2-7; TRBD2 might be the D (6 bases). Trimming removed 5 bases at V and 6 bases at J, with 17 bases between. CDR3 length equals 14 residues. Germline V lookup: CDR1 SGHAT, CDR2 FQNNGV. The CDR3 protein is CASSTGTLPGEQYF. DNA of the CDR3: TGTGCCAGCAGCACCGGGACTCTTCCAGGCGAGCAGTACTTC.

The chain employs TRBV12-5 and TRBJ2-2; a weak D match, TRBD2 (6 bases). Trimming took 5 bases from V and 7 from J, leaving 29 bases between them. CDR3 length equals 19 residues. Germline CDR1 LGHNT, CDR2 FRNRAP. The CDR3 protein is CASGPPRDSRSAAGGELFF. Here the CDR3 DNA reads TGTGCTAGTGGTCCCCCCCGGGACTCACGGTCCGCTGCCGGCGGGGAGCTGTTTTTT. The whole variable domain, remainder taken from reference TRBV12-5 and TRBJ2-2, is DARVTQTPRHKVTEMGQEVTMRCQPILGHNTVFWYRQTMMQGLELLAYFRNRAPLDDSGMPKDRFSAEMPDATLATLKIQPSEPRDSAVYFCASGPPRDSRSAAGGELFFGEGSRLTVL.

The chain recombines TRBV2 with TRBJ1-2; D is perhaps TRBD1 (5 bases). CDR1 SNHLY and CDR2 FYNNEI come from the germline V gene. The V end lost 2 bases, the J end lost 2 bases, and 9 bases lay between the germline ends. The CDR3 runs 14 residues. CDR3 sequence: CASSETRANYGYTF. For the CDR3, the DNA is TGTGCCAGCAGTGAAACCAGGGCCAACTATGGCTACACCTTC. The variable domain in full, completed from reference TRBV2 and TRBJ1-2, reads EPEVTQTPSHQVTQMGQEVILRCVPISNHLYFYWYRQILGQKVEFLVSFYNNEISEKSEIFDDQFSVERPDGSNFTLKIRSTKLEDSAMYFCASSETRANYGYTFGSGTRLTVV.

The chain joins TRBV29-1 to TRBJ1-5, with 7 bases identical to TRBD1. The CDR3 loop spans 12 amino acids. V was pared by 4 bases and J by 5 bases, with 2 bases of the junction left unmatched. The germline V gene has CDR1 SQVTM and CDR2 ANQGSEA. Here the CDR3 DNA reads TGCAGCGTTGGGGACAGTTATCAGCCCCAGCATTTT. It encodes CSVGDSYQPQHF.

The CDR3 sequence: CASSPGLAGVRTGELFF. CDR3 DNA: TGTGCCAGCAGCCCGGGACTAGCGGGAGTAAGGACCGGGGAGCTGTTTTTT. This rearrangement joins TRBV5-4 to TRBJ2-2; 14 bases line up with TRBD2. The CDR3 has 17 residues. Per germline, CDR1 SGHNT and CDR2 YYREEE (reference sequence). J lost 5 bases, V lost 4 bases, and 7 bases had no gene match.

The chain employs TRBV19 and TRBJ2-7; a weak D match, TRBD1 (6 bases). The germline CDR1 and CDR2 sequences are LNHDA and SQIVND (reference sequence). The V end lost 3 bases, the J end lost 2 bases, and 14 bases lay between the germline ends. This CDR3 is 15 amino acids long. Here the CDR3 DNA reads TGTGCCAGTAGTATCGAACAGGGTGGGGCCTACGAGCAGTACTTC. Its protein is CASSIEQGGAYEQYF.

V usage is TRBV7-9 and J usage is TRBJ2-5, with 9 bases fitting TRBD1. The CDR3 runs 15 residues. Losses at the gene ends were 7 bases for V and 2 bases for J; bases not matched to a gene: 8. Germline V gives CDR1 SEHNR, CDR2 FQNEAQ (reference sequence). The CDR3: CASTAGQGLQETQYF. CDR3 DNA: TGTGCCAGCACGGCGGGACAGGGACTACAAGAGACCCAGTACTTC.

The chain has TRBV7-9 and TRBJ2-1; 8 nucleotides match TRBD2. Trimming removed 0 bases from V and 5 bases from J; junction bases left unmatched: 12. Germline V gives CDR1 SEHNR, CDR2 FQNEAQ (reference sequence). The CDR3 runs 18 residues. CDR3 in DNA: TGTGCCAGCAGCTTAGCGGCAGCGGGAGCCCGACCTAACAATGAGCAGTTCTTC. This translates into CASSLAAAGARPNNEQFF.

This chain joins TRBV18 and TRBJ1-1; D remains ambiguous. V dropped 3 bases and J dropped 1 base, with 6 bases sitting between them. There are 13 residues in the CDR3. The V gene's germline CDR1 is KGHSH and CDR2 LQKENI. CDR3 amino acids: CASSPQENTEAFF. CDR3 DNA: TGTGCCAGCTCACCCCAGGAGAACACTGAAGCTTTCTTT.

The V gene is TRBV9, the J gene TRBJ2-1; 7 nucleotides align to TRBD2. Germline V gene data show CDR1 as SGDLS and CDR2 as YYNGEE. V lost 2 bases to trimming and J lost 4 bases; unmatched junction nucleotides: 6. The CDR3 runs to 15 residues. The CDR3 region is CASSVRLAKYNEQFF. DNA for the CDR3: TGTGCCAGCAGCGTTCGACTAGCTAAATACAATGAGCAGTTCTTC.

The V and J genes are TRBV6-1 and TRBJ1-1, with no clear D. Germline V gene data show CDR1 as MNHNS and CDR2 as SASEGT. The CDR3 covers 16 residues. V gave up 2 bases and J gave up 1 base, with 14 bases separating them. The CDR3 DNA sequence: TGTGCCAGCAGTGAAATCACCCGGGCGGGGAACACTGAAGCTTTCTTT. Translating gives CASSEITRAGNTEAFF.

The chain employs TRBV7-9 and TRBJ2-7; 7 bases are shared with TRBD2. This CDR3 has 14 residues. CDR1 is SEHNR, CDR2 FQNEAQ, per germline (reference sequence). V lost 5 bases and J lost 0; bases outside the gene matches: 4. CDR3 sequence: CASSRLADSYEQYF. CDR3 DNA: TGTGCCAGCAGCCGCCTAGCGGACTCCTACGAGCAGTACTTC.